Listed below are T cell receptor beta chains from one sample, sequenced in a study of regulatory T cells in long-lasting Graves disease. MiXCR, run by TCRdb on the multiplex PCR reads, gives a single entry per CDR3 protein. The sample includes about 540,000 distinct CDR3 sequences, approximately 15% of them seen just once. The same specimen was also included in a second study, on T cells in Graves' hyperthyroidism and ophthalmopathy.

The starting material was peripheral blood mononuclear cells (PBMCs), obtained at new diagnosis, from a patient treated with antithyroid drugs. Every receptor here comes from a man aged 25-45 years with Graves disease. Each CDR3 is given with its conserved first and last residue. A D gene is named only where the DNA matches it firmly. Size is omitted from some rows. Given values are once, few, many or a class for expanded clones.

CDR3: CASSLAQDPYGYTF
DNA: TGTGCCAGCAGCTTAGCGCAGGACCCCTATGGCTACACCTTC
J: TRBJ1-2
V: TRBV11-2
D: -
size: few

CDR3: CASSTGGGSYEQYF
DNA: TGTGCCAGCAGTACTGGGGGAGGGTCCTACGAGCAGTACTTC
J: TRBJ2-7
V: TRBV7-9
D: TRBD2
size: many

CDR3: CANDVAGAFF
DNA: TGTGCCAACGACGTAGCAGGGGCTTTCTTT
J: TRBJ1-1
V: TRBV12-3/TRBV12-4
D: -
size: many

CDR3: CSAGERAQYF
DNA: TGCAGTGCGGGGGAGAGGGCCCAGTACTTC
J: TRBJ2-5
V: TRBV20-1
D: -
size: many

CDR3: CASSRGATPQETQYF
DNA: TGCGCCAGCAGCCGGGGGGCGACGCCCCAAGAGACCCAGTACTTC
J: TRBJ2-5
V: TRBV5-1
D: -
size: -

CDR3: CASSPREAGELFF
DNA: TGTGCCAGCTCACCACGGGAGGCCGGGGAGCTGTTTTTT
J: TRBJ2-2
V: TRBV18
D: -
size: few

CDR3: CASRPGGAGQETQYF
DNA: TGTGCCAGTAGACCAGGGGGAGCGGGACAAGAGACCCAGTACTTC
J: TRBJ2-5
V: TRBV19
D: -
size: -

CDR3: CASARQGGRQPQHF
DNA: TGTGCCAGCGCCCGACAGGGAGGGCGGCAGCCCCAGCATTTT
J: TRBJ1-5
V: TRBV2
D: TRBD1
size: many

CDR3: CASSQGTGHIYEQYF
DNA: TGTGCCAGCAGCCAAGGGACAGGACATATCTACGAGCAGTACTTC
J: TRBJ2-7
V: TRBV4-2
D: TRBD1
size: -

CDR3: CASSPSGTGYNEQFF
DNA: TGTGCCAGCTCACCCAGCGGCACAGGCTACAATGAGCAGTTCTTC
J: TRBJ2-1
V: TRBV18
D: -
size: few

CDR3: CASSLDRRYNEQFF
DNA: TGTGCCAGCAGTTTAGACCGGAGGTACAATGAGCAGTTCTTC
J: TRBJ2-1
V: TRBV12-3/TRBV12-4
D: -
size: many

CDR3: CASSQEGPGPNSPLHF
DNA: TGTGCCAGCAGCCAAGAAGGACCGGGACCTAATTCACCCCTCCACTTT
J: TRBJ1-6
V: TRBV3-1
D: -
size: many

CDR3: CASRTGTDNEQFF
DNA: TGTGCCAGCAGAACCGGGACAGACAATGAGCAGTTCTTC
J: TRBJ2-1
V: TRBV28
D: TRBD1
size: many

CDR3: CSARETGEDTQYF
DNA: TGCAGTGCTAGAGAGACAGGGGAAGATACGCAGTATTTT
J: TRBJ2-3
V: TRBV20-1
D: TRBD1
size: many

CDR3: CASSVGRELGTEAFF
DNA: TGCGCCAGCAGTGTCGGCCGAGAATTAGGTACTGAAGCTTTCTTT
J: TRBJ1-1
V: TRBV10-1
D: -
size: many

CDR3: CSASQGASYEQYF
DNA: TGCAGTGCTAGTCAGGGGGCCTCTTACGAGCAGTACTTC
J: TRBJ2-7
V: TRBV20-1
D: TRBD1
size: many

CDR3: CASSESGVLWEQYF
DNA: TGTGCCAGCAGTGAAAGTGGGGTTCTATGGGAGCAGTACTTC
J: TRBJ2-7
V: TRBV6-1
D: -
size: -

CDR3: CASSLGSTGELFF
DNA: TGTGCCAGCAGCTTAGGGAGCACCGGGGAGCTGTTTTTT
J: TRBJ2-2
V: TRBV7-8
D: -
size: many

CDR3: CASTPTQGTNEKLFF
DNA: TGTGCCAGCACCCCAACCCAAGGAACTAATGAAAAACTGTTTTTT
J: TRBJ1-4
V: TRBV12-3/TRBV12-4
D: -
size: -

CDR3: CASSLAGRGDTQYF
DNA: TGTGCCAGCAGCTTGGCAGGGCGGGGAGATACGCAGTATTTT
J: TRBJ2-3
V: TRBV7-2
D: -
size: many

CDR3: CASSEASSGGGNTIYF
DNA: TGTGCCAGCAGTGAAGCATCTTCTGGGGGCGGAAACACCATATATTTT
J: TRBJ1-3
V: TRBV6-2/TRBV6-3
D: -
size: few

CDR3: CASSFGSRGRRHSPLHF
DNA: TGTGCCAGCAGTTTCGGTAGCAGGGGCCGGAGGCATTCACCCCTCCACTTT
J: TRBJ1-6
V: TRBV12-3/TRBV12-4
D: -
size: -

CDR3: CASSLVRTSGRTRDTQYF
DNA: TGTGCCAGCAGCTTAGTCCGGACTAGCGGGAGGACTAGAGATACGCAGTATTTT
J: TRBJ2-3
V: TRBV11-2
D: TRBD2
size: many

CDR3: CASSLGQGGDEQFF
DNA: TGCGCCAGCAGCTTGGGGCAGGGGGGAGATGAGCAGTTCTTC
J: TRBJ2-1
V: TRBV5-1
D: -
size: many

CDR3: CSASAGGAMWTEAFF
DNA: TGCAGTGCTAGCGCAGGGGGCGCGATGTGGACTGAAGCTTTCTTT
J: TRBJ1-1
V: TRBV20-1
D: TRBD1
size: many

CDR3: CASSRFRDFSYEQYF
DNA: TGTGCCAGTAGCCGATTCAGGGACTTCTCCTACGAGCAGTACTTC
J: TRBJ2-7
V: TRBV19
D: -
size: -

CDR3: CASSVATDEKLFF
DNA: TGTGCCAGCAGCGTAGCGACGGATGAAAAACTGTTTTTT
J: TRBJ1-4
V: TRBV9
D: -
size: many

CDR3: CASTAPGLQHNEQFF
DNA: TGTGCCAGCACCGCCCCGGGACTACAGCACAATGAGCAGTTCTTC
J: TRBJ2-1
V: TRBV6-1
D: TRBD2
size: many

CDR3: CASSEGFRGWSPLHF
DNA: TGTGCCAGCAGTGAAGGGTTTCGGGGTTGGTCACCCCTCCACTTT
J: TRBJ1-6
V: TRBV25-1
D: -
size: -

CDR3: CASRYSGRPTDTQYF
DNA: TGCGCCAGCAGGTATAGCGGGAGGCCGACAGATACGCAGTATTTT
J: TRBJ2-3
V: TRBV5-1
D: TRBD2
size: few

CDR3: CASSSGGAGYGYTF
DNA: TGTGCCAGTTCTTCAGGGGGCGCAGGCTATGGCTACACCTTC
J: TRBJ1-2
V: TRBV19
D: TRBD1
size: few

CDR3: CASSPRAAISGANVLTF
DNA: TGTGCCAGCTCACCCCGGGCCGCCATCTCTGGGGCCAACGTCCTGACTTTC
J: TRBJ2-6
V: TRBV18
D: -
size: -

CDR3: CSAAKEVNTGELFF
DNA: TGCAGTGCTGCGAAAGAGGTCAACACCGGGGAGCTGTTTTTT
J: TRBJ2-2
V: TRBV20-1
D: -
size: many

CDR3: CASSPRMTSGGYEQYF
DNA: TGTGCCAGCTCACCGCGGATGACTAGCGGGGGCTACGAGCAGTACTTC
J: TRBJ2-7
V: TRBV18
D: TRBD2
size: -

CDR3: CASREDSSTKRPQYF
DNA: TGTGCCAGCAGGGAAGACAGCAGTACCAAGAGACCCCAGTACTTC
J: TRBJ2-5
V: TRBV2
D: -
size: -

CDR3: CSASLADGTDTQYF
DNA: TGCAGTGCTTCCCTAGCGGATGGCACAGATACGCAGTATTTT
J: TRBJ2-3
V: TRBV20-1
D: TRBD2
size: few

CDR3: CASSIWQNEIGGYTF
DNA: TGTGCCAGTAGTATCTGGCAGAACGAAATTGGCGGCTACACCTTC
J: TRBJ1-2
V: TRBV19
D: -
size: -

CDR3: CATILKGTRSNEQFF
DNA: TGTGCCACCATCCTAAAGGGGACCAGGAGCAATGAGCAGTTCTTC
J: TRBJ2-1
V: TRBV6-2/TRBV6-3
D: -
size: -

CDR3: CASSLWAGESSHNEQFF
DNA: TGTGCCAGCAGTTTATGGGCGGGAGAATCGTCCCACAATGAGCAGTTCTTC
J: TRBJ2-1
V: TRBV27
D: TRBD2
size: -

CDR3: CASSSGTAPDEQYF
DNA: TGTGCCAGCAGCTCGGGGACTGCCCCGGACGAGCAGTACTTC
J: TRBJ2-7
V: TRBV6-1
D: -
size: -